Here is one T cell receptor beta chain with its context. No antigen is known for it. Qualities for individual bases were not recorded, and no much larger clone is one base off. The cohort was made up of approximately 670 healthy bone marrow donors. Cohort members were all nominally healthy when sampled, although unrecorded immune exposures were likely present. The donor tested CMV seropositive and was one of the 289 seropositive cohort members. Every donor gave a peripheral blood sample, and the peripheral blood mononuclear cells from that sample were used for TCR beta sequencing. The Qiagen DNeasy Blood Extraction Kit was used to extract genomic DNA from the blood cell samples. This entry is derived from a study of cytomegalovirus exposure and HLA in healthy donors (TCRdb year 2017). With regard to the full study: In an earlier analysis of 450 to 750 of the donors, less than 350 Gb of sequence data and 117 million unique TCR beta sequences from 180 million or so T cells were reported. An early release that covered several hundred HLA-typed donors contained approximately 320 gigabases of sequencing data and about 84 million unique TCR sequences. The genetic ancestry cluster associated with self-reported Caucasian donors included 65% to 90% of the approximately 400 genotyped donors. The study aimed to test whether signatures of past pathogen exposure could be identified by cataloging public T cell receptors. The T cell repertoires of some 670 subjects were profiled by immunosequencing and related to cytomegalovirus serostatus. In addition to the first cohort of 650 to 800 subjects, a separate validation cohort of around 110 different subjects was used. High-throughput TCR immunosequencing, statistical association of individual TCRs with disease status, and machine learning were combined to predict cytomegalovirus infection status. To study patterns of TCR occurrence, a later analysis re-analyzed previously published TCR beta repertoires from several hundred donors and added high-resolution HLA genotyping. The later analysis used no new phenotypic data to find candidate immune exposures, relying instead on TCR beta sequences and their occurrence across donors. To decide whether each TCR beta V gene segment behaved as functional or pseudogenic, an earlier analysis of fewer than 750 of the donors relied on high-throughput TCR beta sequencing. Donor age, sex, ethnicity and CMV serostatus were compiled alongside the repertoire data. A later genetic analysis took genome-wide SNP genotypes for about 55% of the 666 donors and used that subset as a discovery cohort. All discovery cohort repertoires had been generated using a single sequencing platform. HLA typing covered class I and class II loci at four-digit resolution. Typing coverage differed by locus: A, B, C, DRB1 and DQB1 were typed in about 620-640 donors, DQA1 in around 500, DPA1 in roughly 590, and DPB1 in 472. Roughly five DR-DQ haplotypes were treated as single units for association and clustering because of strong linkage in the cohort. On average, roughly 250,000 unique TCR beta nucleotide sequences were sequenced per donor among 398 genotyped donors of the cohort, with 15% to 20% of those sequences being non-productive. The research as a whole found: A total of roughly 160 TCR beta chains were listed by the study as associated with cytomegalovirus. According to a later analysis, TCR association rates differed among HLA loci, with DRB1 alleles showing the most associated TCRs and HLA-C alleles showing the fewest. Assigning TCR associations to individual alleles was difficult when HLA alleles, especially DR and DQ, strongly co-occurred. Presence/absence analyses assumed roughly uniform sequencing depth across donors, an assumption that may not hold. A further reported finding was that TCR beta sequences accurately predicted the HLA-A and HLA-B alleles for most subjects in the first cohort. A group of highly shared sequence variants was considered likely to be a technical artifact of the sequencing pipeline. Linkage disequilibrium might explain the correlated functional status among segregating V segments, but an unknown experimental factor could not be ruled out. The classifier was reported to diagnose cytomegalovirus status with high specificity and sensitivity in both the original cohort and the validation cohort. A later genetic analysis reported fewer N-insertions in productive TCRs among donors in an Asian-associated ancestry cluster than the approximately 670-donor mean. The cohort was sequenced for TCR beta chains only, and without alpha or paired-chain data the features that could be detected were limited. Three of the identified cytomegalovirus-associated TCR beta chains were confirmed in vitro to be specific for cytomegalovirus antigens. In a later analysis, several top co-occurrence clusters were reported to appear linked to parvovirus B19, influenza, CMV and Epstein-Barr virus. The only immune exposure information available for the cohort was CMV serostatus. In a later analysis, HLA-associated TCR beta chains were found to be more clonally expanded and to have lower generation probabilities than equally common non-associated chains. The authors suggested that the approach could potentially be generalized to other disease states and immunological phenotypes. V-gene and J-gene trimming of TCR beta chains was associated with a missense DCLRE1C variant in a later genetic analysis, and the association was replicated in an independent cohort. Because HLA typing was missing for some donors at each locus, association tests included only the typed subset. In an earlier analysis of a few hundred of the donors, most TCR beta V segments were observed in productive rearrangements about 87% or about 30% of the time, broadly matching IMGT annotations. In a later analysis, some 18,000 TCR beta sequences were associated with specific HLA alleles at a false discovery rate of 0.05. Most CMV-associated TCR beta chains appeared to be HLA-restricted in a later analysis, and the HLA associations seemed to be driven largely by CMV exposure. Fewer than 20 rarely observed V segments, including chromosome 9 orphons, were excluded from the earlier analysis of about 610 of the donors because counts were too low. While some public TCRs were present in many individuals, most TCR sequences turned up only very rarely across donors.

The method was the immunoSEQ multiplex PCR assay. For the multiplex PCR, a mixture combining 60 forward primers for TCR Vbeta segments and 13 reverse primers for TCR Jbeta segments was used. A multiplex PCR assay on genomic DNA amplified the CDR3 region of rearranged TCR beta genes. The Illumina HiSeq System was used to sequence the amplified TCR beta libraries as 87-base-pair reads. In the source study's methods: In a later analysis, 77 million or so unique TCR beta chains were counted across the roughly 670 repertoires, and roughly 11 million of these chains were shared by at least two donors. Raw reads were error-corrected and collapsed into unique sequences with a nearest-neighbor algorithm that merged closely related sequences to remove PCR and sequencing errors. V, D and J gene segments were assigned by aligning CDR3 sequences to IMGT reference sequences. For a sequence to be retained, a match of at least six nucleotides to both a V gene segment and a J gene segment was required. Rearrangements were called productive when the CDR3 lacked stop codons and stayed in frame with V and J; all others were non-productive. CDR3 was defined according to IMGT convention as the region running from the second conserved V-encoded cysteine to the conserved J-encoded phenylalanine. The earlier analysis of a few hundred of the donors excluded any sequence lacking an unambiguous match to a single V gene segment. An earlier analysis of 450 to 650 of the donors called V segments functional above 56.7% productive rearrangements and segregating when the between-donor standard deviation exceeded 5%. A statistical classification framework was developed to diagnose cytomegalovirus status using the catalog of TCR beta chain sequences. In a later analysis, V and J genes were assigned by comparing TCR nucleotide sequences against IMGT/GENE-DB human TR gene sequences. A later analysis assigned CDR3 sequences and most-parsimonious VDJ recombination scenarios with the TCRdist pipeline. In a later analysis, every TCR beta chain was defined by the combination of its CDR3 amino acid sequence and its V-gene family, and reads without a unique V-gene family were dropped. In a later analysis, some 600 highly shared, low-generation-probability nucleotide sequences were removed to address suspected cross-contamination and a sequencing artifact. In a later analysis, a clonal expansion index for each public chain was calculated from normalized within-repertoire ranks of inferred template counts. In a later analysis, generation probabilities were computed using a VDJ recombination model fitted to out-of-frame rearrangements, and the results were checked against IGoR. A later analysis scored TCR-TCR, TCR-HLA and TCR-CMV co-occurrence with hypergeometric tests, applying a repertoire-size bias correction to TCR pairs. In a later analysis, false discovery rates were estimated by permuting HLA or CMV assignments 20 times. A later analysis grouped co-occurring TCRs with DBSCAN, adding TCRdist sequence similarity when clustering within HLA-allele-positive subsets. For co-occurrence clustering, repertoires with fewer than 30,000 or more than 120,000 public chains were excluded, along with 5 or 6 repertoires with anomalous nucleotide sharing. The table was pulled from immuneACCESS by TCRdb, which kept in-frame rearrangements only. Such tables lose some clones; where checked, under half of the loss comes from unresolved V genes, and the rest has no known cause. The D gene and trimming were derived from the DNA, and the V and J assignments and clone size from that table. The sample table records tens of thousands of clones; approximately 69% of these occur just once. The top ten constitute 20% to 25% of the sample.

The sample taken for sequencing was PBMCs. This sequence was found in a woman between 50 and 59 years old in good health and CMV-seropositive.

The CDR3 in this case is CAISGQGVNYGYTF. The DNA sequence is given as TGTGCCATCAGTGGACAGGGGGTAAACTATGGCTACACCTTC. The sequence links TRBV10-3 to TRBJ1-2; a stretch of 9 junction bases matches TRBD1. The germline V gene encodes CDR1 ENHRY and CDR2 SYGVKD. The CDR3 covers 14 residues, taking in both the cysteine and the phenylalanine. Solely the CDR3 DNA is kept, with 42 bases framed from the first base. V has 4 bases trimmed and J has 2 bases trimmed; junction bases matching no gene number 2.